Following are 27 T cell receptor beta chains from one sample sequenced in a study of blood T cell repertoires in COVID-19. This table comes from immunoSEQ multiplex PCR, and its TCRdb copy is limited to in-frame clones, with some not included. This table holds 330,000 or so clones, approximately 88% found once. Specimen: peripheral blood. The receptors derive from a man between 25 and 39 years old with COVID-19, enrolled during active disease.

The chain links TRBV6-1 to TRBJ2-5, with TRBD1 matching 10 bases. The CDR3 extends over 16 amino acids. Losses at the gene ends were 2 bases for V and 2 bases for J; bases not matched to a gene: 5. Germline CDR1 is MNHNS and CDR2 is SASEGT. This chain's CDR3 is CASSEFRGQGQETQYF. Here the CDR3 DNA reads TGTGCCAGCAGTGAATTTCGGGGACAGGGGCAAGAGACCCAGTACTTC.

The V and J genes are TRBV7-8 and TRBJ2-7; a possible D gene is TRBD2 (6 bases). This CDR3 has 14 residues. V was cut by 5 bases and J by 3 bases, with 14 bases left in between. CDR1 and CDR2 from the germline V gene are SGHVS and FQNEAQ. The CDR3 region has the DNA TGTGCCAGCAGCCTCGCGGGGATCCTCTACGAGCAGTACTTC. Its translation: CASSLAGILYEQYF.

The CDR3 region is CASSLWGDTEAFF. The DNA of the CDR3 is TGCGCCAGCAGCTTGTGGGGGGACACTGAAGCTTTCTTT. The chain couples TRBV5-1 to TRBJ1-1, with D perhaps matching TRBD1 (5 bases). The germline CDR1 and CDR2 sequences are SGHRS and YFSETQ. The CDR3 length is 13 residues. V lost 1 base to trimming and J lost 3 bases, with 7 bases between them.

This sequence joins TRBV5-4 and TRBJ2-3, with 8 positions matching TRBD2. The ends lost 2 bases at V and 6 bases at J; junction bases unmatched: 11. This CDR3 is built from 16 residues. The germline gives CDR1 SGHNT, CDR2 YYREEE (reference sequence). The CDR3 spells CASSFTSGSPADTQYF. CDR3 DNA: TGTGCCAGCAGCTTTACCAGCGGGAGCCCCGCGGATACGCAGTATTTT.

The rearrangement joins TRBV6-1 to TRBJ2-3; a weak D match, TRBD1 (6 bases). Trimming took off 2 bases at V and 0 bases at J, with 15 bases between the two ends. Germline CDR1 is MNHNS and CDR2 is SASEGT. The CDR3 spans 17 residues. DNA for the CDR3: TGTGCCAGCAGTGAAAGGGGGAGCCCTATCAGCACAGATACGCAGTATTTT. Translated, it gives CASSERGSPISTDTQYF.

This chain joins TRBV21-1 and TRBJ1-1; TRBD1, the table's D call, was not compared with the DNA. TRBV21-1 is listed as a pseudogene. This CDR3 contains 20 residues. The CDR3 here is CASSIPGHPVKGAFLAEAFF. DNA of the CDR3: TGTGCCAGCAGCATACCGGGACACCCTGTTAAAGGGGCTTTTCTCGCTGAAGCTTTCTTT.

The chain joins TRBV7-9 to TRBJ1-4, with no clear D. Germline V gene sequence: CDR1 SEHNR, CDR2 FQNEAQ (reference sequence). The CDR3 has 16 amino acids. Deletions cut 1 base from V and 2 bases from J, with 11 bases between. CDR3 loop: CASSLGQATTNEKLFF. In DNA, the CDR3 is TGTGCCAGCAGCTTAGGGCAGGCCACCACTAATGAAAAACTGTTTTTT.

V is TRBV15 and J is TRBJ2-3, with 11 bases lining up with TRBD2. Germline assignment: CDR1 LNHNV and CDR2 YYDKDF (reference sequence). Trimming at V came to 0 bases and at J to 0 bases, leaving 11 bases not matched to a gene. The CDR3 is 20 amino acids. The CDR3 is CATSRERRASGGFSTDTQYF. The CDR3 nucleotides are TGTGCCACCAGCAGAGAGAGGAGGGCTAGCGGGGGGTTTAGCACAGATACGCAGTATTTT. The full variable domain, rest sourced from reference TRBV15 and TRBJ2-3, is DAMVIQNPRYQVTQFGKPVTLSCSQTLNHNVMYWYQQKSSQAPKLLFHYYDKDFNNEADTPDNFQSRRPNTSFCFLDIRSPGLGDTAMYLCATSRERRASGGFSTDTQYFGPGTRLTVL.

DNA for the CDR3: TGTGCCAGCAGCTCGGACAGGAGCTCTGGGGCCAACGTCCTGACTTTC. As protein: CASSSDRSSGANVLTF. The J gene is TRBJ2-6, the V gene TRBV7-3, with TRBD1 matching over 7 bases. The J segment lost 0 bases and the V segment lost 4 bases, leaving 3 bases of the junction unmatched. The V gene's germline CDR1 is SGHTA and CDR2 FQGTGA. The CDR3 loop spans 16 amino acids.

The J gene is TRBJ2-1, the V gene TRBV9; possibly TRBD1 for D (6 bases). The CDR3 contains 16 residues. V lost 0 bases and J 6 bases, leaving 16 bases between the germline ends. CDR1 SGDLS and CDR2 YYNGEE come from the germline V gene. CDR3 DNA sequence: TGTGCCAGCAGCGTAGTGGGGCAGGGGTGGGTCAATGAGCAGTTCTTC. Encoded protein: CASSVVGQGWVNEQFF.

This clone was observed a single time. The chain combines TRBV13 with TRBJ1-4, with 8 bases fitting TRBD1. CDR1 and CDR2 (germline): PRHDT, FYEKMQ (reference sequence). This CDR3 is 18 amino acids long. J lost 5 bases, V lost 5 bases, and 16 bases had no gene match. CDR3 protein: CASSQDRGSSLGNEKLFF. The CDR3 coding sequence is TGTGCCAGCAGCCAAGACAGGGGATCTTCGCTCGGGAATGAAAAACTGTTTTTT.

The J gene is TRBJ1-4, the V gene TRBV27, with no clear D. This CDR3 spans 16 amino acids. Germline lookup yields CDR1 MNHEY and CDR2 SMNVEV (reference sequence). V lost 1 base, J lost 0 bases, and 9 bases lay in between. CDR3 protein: CASSLLRFPTNEKLFF. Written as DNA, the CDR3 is TGTGCCAGCAGTTTATTGAGATTCCCAACTAATGAAAAACTGTTTTTT.

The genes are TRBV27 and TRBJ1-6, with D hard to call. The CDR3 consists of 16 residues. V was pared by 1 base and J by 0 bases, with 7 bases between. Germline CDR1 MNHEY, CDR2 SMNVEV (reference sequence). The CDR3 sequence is CASSLFPDSYNSPLHF. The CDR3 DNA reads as TGTGCCAGCAGTTTATTTCCAGACTCCTATAATTCACCCCTCCACTTT.

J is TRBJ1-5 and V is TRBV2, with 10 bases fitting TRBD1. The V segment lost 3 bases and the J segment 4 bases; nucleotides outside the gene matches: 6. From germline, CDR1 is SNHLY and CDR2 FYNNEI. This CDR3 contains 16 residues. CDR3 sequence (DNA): TGTGCCAGCAGTGAGATGGGACAGGGGTTAAATCAGCCCCAGCATTTT. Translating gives CASSEMGQGLNQPQHF. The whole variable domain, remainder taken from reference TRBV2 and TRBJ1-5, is EPEVTQTPSHQVTQMGQEVILRCVPISNHLYFYWYRQILGQKVEFLVSFYNNEISEKSEIFDDQFSVERPDGSNFTLKIRSTKLEDSAMYFCASSEMGQGLNQPQHFGDGTRLSIL.

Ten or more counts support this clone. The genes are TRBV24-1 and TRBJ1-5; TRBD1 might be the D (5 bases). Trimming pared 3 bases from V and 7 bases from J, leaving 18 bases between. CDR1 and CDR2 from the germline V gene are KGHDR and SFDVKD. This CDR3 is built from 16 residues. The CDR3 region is CATSDAGTTVEQPQHF. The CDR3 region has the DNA TGTGCCACCAGTGATGCGGGGACGACAGTGGAGCAGCCCCAGCATTTT.

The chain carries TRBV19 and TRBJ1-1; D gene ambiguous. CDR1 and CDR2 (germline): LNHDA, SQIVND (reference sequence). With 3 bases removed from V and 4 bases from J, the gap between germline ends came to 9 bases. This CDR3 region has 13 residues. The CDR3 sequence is CASSILGSTEAFF. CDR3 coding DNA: TGTGCCAGTAGTATTCTCGGGAGCACTGAAGCTTTCTTT.

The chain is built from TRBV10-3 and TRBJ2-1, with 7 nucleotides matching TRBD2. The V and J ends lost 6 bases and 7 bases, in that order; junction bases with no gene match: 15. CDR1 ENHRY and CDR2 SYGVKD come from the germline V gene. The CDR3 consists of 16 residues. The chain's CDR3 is CAIRSVWASGLNEQFF. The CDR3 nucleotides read TGTGCCATCAGATCGGTTTGGGCTAGCGGCTTGAATGAGCAGTTCTTC.

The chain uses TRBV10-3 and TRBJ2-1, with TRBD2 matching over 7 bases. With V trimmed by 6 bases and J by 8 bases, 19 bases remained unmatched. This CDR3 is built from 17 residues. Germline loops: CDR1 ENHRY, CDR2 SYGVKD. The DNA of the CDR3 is TGTGCCATCAGCTCCCGAATTGGGGCGGGAGAGTTTGATGAGCAGTTCTTC. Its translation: CAISSRIGAGEFDEQFF.

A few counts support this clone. The CDR3 coding sequence is TGTGCCAGCAGCCCGGCTAGGGGGCAAGATACGCAGTATTTT. Translating it yields CASSPARGQDTQYF. The V gene is TRBV5-6, the J gene TRBJ2-3; 7 bases line up with TRBD1. The V segment lost 4 bases and the J segment 5 bases; nucleotides outside the gene matches: 7. Germline loops: CDR1 SGHDT, CDR2 YYEEEE. The CDR3 runs to 14 residues.

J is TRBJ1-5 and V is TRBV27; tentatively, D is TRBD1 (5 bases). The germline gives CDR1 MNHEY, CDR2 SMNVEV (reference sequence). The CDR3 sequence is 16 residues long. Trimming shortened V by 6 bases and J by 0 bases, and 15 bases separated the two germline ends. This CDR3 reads CASRTFTGISNQPQHF. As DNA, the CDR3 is TGTGCCAGCAGGACCTTCACAGGTATTAGCAATCAGCCCCAGCATTTT.

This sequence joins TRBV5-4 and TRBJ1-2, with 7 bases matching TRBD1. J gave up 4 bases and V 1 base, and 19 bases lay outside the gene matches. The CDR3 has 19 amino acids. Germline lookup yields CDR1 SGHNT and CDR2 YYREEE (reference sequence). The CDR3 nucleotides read TGTGCCAGCAGCTTGCCTTCAATACTCGGACAGGCGGAATTCTATGGCTACACCTTC. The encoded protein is CASSLPSILGQAEFYGYTF.

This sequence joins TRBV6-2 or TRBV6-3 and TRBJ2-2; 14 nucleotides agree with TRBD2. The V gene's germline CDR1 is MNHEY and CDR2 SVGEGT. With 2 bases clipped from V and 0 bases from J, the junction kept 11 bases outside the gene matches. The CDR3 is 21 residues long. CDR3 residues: CASSYMGGLAGDPSNTGELFF. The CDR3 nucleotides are TGTGCCAGCAGTTACATGGGGGGACTAGCGGGGGATCCTTCGAACACCGGGGAGCTGTTTTTT.

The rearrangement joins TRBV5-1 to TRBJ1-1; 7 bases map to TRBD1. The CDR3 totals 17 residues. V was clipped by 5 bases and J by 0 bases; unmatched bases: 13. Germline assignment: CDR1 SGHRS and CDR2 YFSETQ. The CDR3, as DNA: TGCGCCAGCAGGAACTCCGGGACAGCTTTCATGAACACTGAAGCTTTCTTT. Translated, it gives CASRNSGTAFMNTEAFF.

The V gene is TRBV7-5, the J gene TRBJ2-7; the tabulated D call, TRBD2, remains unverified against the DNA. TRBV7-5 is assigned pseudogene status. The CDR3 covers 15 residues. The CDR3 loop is CARSPGLAGESEQYF. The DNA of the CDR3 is TGTGCCAGAAGCCCGGGACTAGCGGGAGAAAGTGAGCAGTACTTC.

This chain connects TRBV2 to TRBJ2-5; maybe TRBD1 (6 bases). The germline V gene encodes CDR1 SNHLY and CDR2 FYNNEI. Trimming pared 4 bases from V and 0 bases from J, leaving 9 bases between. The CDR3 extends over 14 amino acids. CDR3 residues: CASSARGNQETQYF. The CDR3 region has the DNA TGTGCCAGCAGTGCAAGGGGGAACCAAGAGACCCAGTACTTC. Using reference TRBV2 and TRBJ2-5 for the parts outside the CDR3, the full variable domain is EPEVTQTPSHQVTQMGQEVILRCVPISNHLYFYWYRQILGQKVEFLVSFYNNEISEKSEIFDDQFSVERPDGSNFTLKIRSTKLEDSAMYFCASSARGNQETQYFGPGTRLLVL.

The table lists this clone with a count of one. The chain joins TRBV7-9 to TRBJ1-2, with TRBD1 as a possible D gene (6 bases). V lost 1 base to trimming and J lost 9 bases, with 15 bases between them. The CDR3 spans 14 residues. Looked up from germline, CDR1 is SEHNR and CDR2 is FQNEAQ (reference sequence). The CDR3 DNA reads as TGTGCCAGCAGCTTAGGGGCTCAGGGGTTTAGCTACACCTTC. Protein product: CASSLGAQGFSYTF.

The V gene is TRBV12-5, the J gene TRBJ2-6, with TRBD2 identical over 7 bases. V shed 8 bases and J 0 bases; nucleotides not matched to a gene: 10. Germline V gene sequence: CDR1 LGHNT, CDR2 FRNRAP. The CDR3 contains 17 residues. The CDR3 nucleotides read TGTGCTAGTTCGGGGGGTTTACGGATCTCTGGGGCCAACGTCCTGACTTTC. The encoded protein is CASSGGLRISGANVLTF.